This T cell receptor beta chain is from a study of monozygotic twins with cystic fibrosis (dated by TCRdb to the early 2020s). The study in broad terms: Barcoded libraries were prepared with roughly 15 PCR cycles from about 3 micrograms of fragmented DNA. Data for three of the twin pairs had been reported earlier in a different context. The cohort comprised ten female and six male twin pairs aged roughly 2.0 to 40 years, median about 9.3 years, mostly children and adolescents. Twins were ranked among around 990 cohort participants for weight-for-height and FEVPerc (FEV1 disease centile) on the day of blood sampling. The study compared TCR beta repertoires within and between 16 monozygotic twin pairs with cystic fibrosis to assess genetic influence on V and J gene usage. Broad study findings and their caveats: Nucleotide-identical clonotype sharing was significantly higher within monozygotic CF twin pairs than between unrelated CF individuals (P = 0.000026, Mann-Whitney). The cohort was small, and no association was found between shared CDR3 numbers and age, concordance or disease severity. The greatest similarity to the co-twin was observed for V gene usage in 13 of 16 pairs and for J usage in 8 of 16 pairs, which suggested genetic constraints. Simpson clonality tended to be low (median roughly 0.0097), which suggests a naive-dominated repertoire, although clonality was higher in the most severely affected patients.

The twin pairs came from the European Cystic Fibrosis Twin and Sibling Study Cohort, a cohort that recruited patients from 170 or so CF clinics across 14 European countries. Zygosity and CFTR genotype were confirmed in-house, and zygosity was tested by multiplex PCR of nine short tandem repeat loci. Peripheral blood was taken from each twin, and clinical parameters were recorded on the day of blood sampling. Genomic DNA was isolated from peripheral blood cells with phenol/chloroform and kept in TE buffer at 4 degrees C. Notes on this clone: Its antigen has not been determined. Base qualities are not recorded, but no much larger clone differs from it by a single base.

TCR beta CDR3 regions were amplified by multiplex PCR using the immunoSEQ immune profiling system, following the manufacturer's instructions. An Illumina NextSeq system was used to carry out the sequencing. The study's own analysis went as follows. The immunoSEQ Analyzer platform handled processing of the sequence data, and clonality was calculated by taking the square root of Simpson's index of productive rearrangements. V and J usage similarity was measured by Jensen-Shannon distance, and CDR3 generation probabilities were computed with OLGA. Shared CDR3 sequences were searched in the immuneACCESS database (August 2020) and in VDJdb (December 2020). The clones in this table, taken by TCRdb from immuneACCESS, are in-frame only. Not every clone is retained; where verified, under half of the shortfall comes from an unresolved V gene, and the cause of the rest is unknown. The DNA was the basis for D and trimming; V, J and clone size are from that table. The sample data list about 20,000 clones, and approximately 90% of these were observed just once. The ten largest make up roughly 1.2% of the sample.

The sequence was obtained from a woman in her twenties or thirties with cystic fibrosis. The sample was blood.

The DNA sequence reads TGTGCCAGCACTGCGGGACAGGTCTATGGCTACACCTTC. Its amino acids are CASTAGQVYGYTF. The rearrangement joined TRBV6-4 to TRBJ1-2; 8 of the junction bases match TRBD1. From cysteine to phenylalanine, the CDR3 is 13 amino acids long. The CDR3 DNA has 39 bases and is translated from base 1. Trimming accounts for 7 bases at V and 4 bases at J, while the number of junction bases matched to no gene is 5. From a lookup of the germline V gene, CDR1 and CDR2 are MRHNA and SNTAGT.